These 27 T cell receptor beta chains were all obtained from the same sample, sequenced in a study of identical twins. Each CDR3 protein gets one entry after TCRdb re-called the 5' RACE reads with MiXCR. Altogether fewer than 350,000 distinct CDR3 sequences are present, about 8.1% being singletons, with the ten largest covering less than 2.5%. A further study also used this sample, focusing on yellow fever vaccine responses in identical twins.

The specimen sequenced was memory (CD45RO+) T cells sorted from blood. The receptors were sampled from a woman aged 18-29 years in good health.

V is TRBV9 and J is TRBJ2-1; 8 nucleotides match TRBD2. From germline, CDR1 is SGDLS and CDR2 YYNGEE. The CDR3 spans 15 residues. V lost 6 bases, J lost 0 bases, and 5 bases stayed unmatched. CDR3 sequence (DNA): TGTGCCAGCACCGAAGGGACTAGCTCCTACAATGAGCAGTTCTTC. As protein: CASTEGTSSYNEQFF.

V usage is TRBV7-2 and J usage is TRBJ1-2, with D tentatively TRBD1 (6 bases). Trimming took 2 bases from V and 6 from J, leaving 13 bases between them. The germline V gene has CDR1 SGHTA and CDR2 FQGNSA. This CDR3 is 14 amino acids long. CDR3 protein: CASSLNRVFDGYTF. The CDR3 DNA reads TGTGCCAGCAGCTTAAACAGGGTGTTCGATGGCTACACCTTC.

This clonotype was seen many times. V is TRBV7-6 and J is TRBJ2-7, with 13 bases that match TRBD2. Germline loops: CDR1 SGHVS, CDR2 FNYEAQ. V dropped 1 base and J dropped 3; count of bases not matched to a gene: 3. This CDR3 contains 16 residues. The CDR3 coding sequence is TGTGCCAGCAGCTTAGGGGGACTAGCGGGAAACTACGAGCAGTACTTC. Its translation: CASSLGGLAGNYEQYF.

There are many counts of this clonotype. The CDR3 protein is CSVTPGLAGGFSYNEQFF. The CDR3 coding sequence is TGCAGTGTAACCCCCGGACTAGCGGGGGGGTTTTCCTACAATGAGCAGTTCTTC. The chain has TRBV20-1 and TRBJ2-1, with TRBD2 identical over 15 bases. Trimming took 7 bases from V and 1 from J; bases not matched to a gene: 11. Germline values: CDR1 DFQATT, CDR2 SNEGSKA (reference sequence). The CDR3 consists of 18 residues.

As DNA, the CDR3 is TGTGCCAGCAGCCTCAAGGGGTGGGGGACCGAAAACATTCAGTACTTC. Amino acids: CASSLKGWGTENIQYF. The rearrangement uses TRBV9 and TRBJ2-4, with D perhaps given as TRBD1 or TRBD2 (5 bases each). Trimming left V 4 bases short and J 5 bases short, with 19 bases between. This CDR3 spans 16 amino acids. CDR1 is SGDLS and CDR2 is YYNGEE in the germline V gene.

In its sample, this clonotype was seen a few times. The V gene is TRBV7-9, the J gene TRBJ2-7; D remains ambiguous. The germline V and J ends were trimmed by 1 base and 7 bases, with 11 bases remaining between them. CDR3 size: 13 residues. CDR1 and CDR2 (germline): SEHNR, FQNEAQ (reference sequence). CDR3 amino acids: CASSLGDIGEQYV. As DNA, the CDR3 is TGTGCCAGCAGCTTAGGCGATATCGGGGAGCAGTACGTC.

The rearrangement uses TRBV19 and TRBJ2-2, with 7 bases aligning to TRBD1. The CDR3 totals 15 residues. Germline V gene data show CDR1 as LNHDA and CDR2 as SQIVND (reference sequence). J was trimmed by 13 bases and V by 4 bases; bases with no gene match: 15. Here the CDR3 DNA reads TGTGCCAGTAGTACCTGGACAGGTGCCGGGGATGGGCTGTTTTTT. Translation: CASSTWTGAGDGLFF.

This chain's CDR3 is CASSITGVGNEQFF. The CDR3 coding sequence is TGTGCCAGTAGTATCACAGGGGTTGGCAATGAGCAGTTCTTC. This chain links TRBV19 with TRBJ2-1, with 7 bases aligning to TRBD1. This CDR3 spans 14 amino acids. Looked up from germline, CDR1 is LNHDA and CDR2 is SQIVND (reference sequence). V gave up 3 bases and J gave up 6 bases; unmatched junction bases: 5.

The rearrangement uses TRBV24-1 and TRBJ2-5; tentative D call: TRBD2 (7 bases). The V gene lost 5 bases and the J gene lost 2 bases, with 14 bases spanning the gap. Germline V gene data show CDR1 as KGHDR and CDR2 as SFDVKD. The CDR3 spans 15 residues. The CDR3 bases are TGTGCCACCAGTGCCTGGGGGGGGCCGCAAGAGACCCAGTACTTC. It encodes CATSAWGGPQETQYF.

The table lists this clonotype with many counts. This chain joins TRBV6-1 and TRBJ1-4; D call uncertain. Trimming pared 3 bases from V and 7 bases from J, leaving 12 bases between. The germline CDR1 and CDR2 sequences are MNHNS and SASEGT. This CDR3 is built from 14 residues. The CDR3 coding sequence is TGTGCCAGCAGTGAGGTTTTTGGCGGTGAAAAACTGTTTTTT. The encoded protein is CASSEVFGGEKLFF.

The V and J genes are TRBV5-1 and TRBJ2-3; 7 nucleotides match TRBD2. J lost 3 bases, V lost 0 bases, and 4 bases had no gene match. The V gene's germline CDR1 is SGHRS and CDR2 YFSETQ. The length of the CDR3 is 15 residues. CDR3 amino acids: CASSLALAVTDTQYF. In nucleotides, the CDR3 is TGCGCCAGCAGCTTGGCTCTAGCGGTGACAGATACGCAGTATTTT.

This clonotype was seen many times. The chain uses TRBV5-1 and TRBJ2-5; possible D gene TRBD2, 6 bases. Per germline, CDR1 SGHRS and CDR2 YFSETQ. CDR3 length equals 15 residues. V was clipped by 1 base and J by 2 bases, with 12 bases between them. CDR3 sequence (DNA): TGCGCCAGCAGCTTGTTAGGGGACTTTCAAGAGACCCAGTACTTC. Its protein is CASSLLGDFQETQYF. The variable domain in full, with the rest retrieved from reference TRBV5-1 and TRBJ2-5, is KAGVTQTPRYLIKTRGQQVTLSCSPISGHRSVSWYQQTPGQGLQFLFEYFSETQRNKGNFPGRFSGRQFSNSRSEMNVSTLELGDSALYLCASSLLGDFQETQYFGPGTRLLVL.

This clonotype was observed a handful of times. The chain is built from TRBV20-1 and TRBJ2-1; no clear D. From germline, CDR1 is DFQATT and CDR2 SNEGSKA (reference sequence). CDR3 length: 12 residues. Trimming pared 4 bases from V and 4 bases from J, leaving 8 bases between. The CDR3 DNA reads TGCAGTGCTAAAGGACCATACAATGAGCAGTTCTTC. Translating it yields CSAKGPYNEQFF.

This clonotype was picked up a small number of times. V and J are TRBV7-2 and TRBJ1-2; 7 bases line up with TRBD1. The CDR3 covers 14 residues. The V gene's germline CDR1 is SGHTA and CDR2 FQGNSA. After removal of 5 bases from V and 6 bases from J, the junction contained 9 bases not matched to a gene. CDR3 in DNA: TGTGCCAGCAGCCGAGAGACAGGGATACATGGCTACACCTTC. This sequence encodes CASSRETGIHGYTF. Together with reference TRBV7-2 and TRBJ1-2, the CDR3 gives the full variable domain: GAGVSQSPSNKVTEKGKDVELRCDPISGHTALYWYRQSLGQGLEFLIYFQGNSAPDKSGLPSDRFSAERTGGSVSTLTIQRTQQEDSAVYLCASSRETGIHGYTFGSGTRLTVV.

The chain joins TRBV2 to TRBJ2-1, with 14 bases matching TRBD2. The CDR3 extends over 15 amino acids. The V gene end was trimmed by 6 bases and the J gene end by 9 bases; junction bases not matched to a gene: 7. Looked up from germline, CDR1 is SNHLY and CDR2 is FYNNEI. The CDR3 is CASRVTSGRVGEQFF. DNA of the CDR3: TGTGCCAGCAGAGTGACTAGCGGGAGGGTTGGTGAGCAGTTCTTC.

The chain joins TRBV15 to TRBJ1-1; 8 nucleotides align to TRBD1. V lost 3 bases and J lost 4; bases outside the gene matches: 10. This CDR3 has 16 residues. Germline loops: CDR1 LNHNV, CDR2 YYDKDF (reference sequence). CDR3 nucleotides: TGTGCCACCAGCAGGCGATCTGGGACAGGCGGCACTGAAGCTTTCTTT. The encoded protein is CATSRRSGTGGTEAFF.

This clonotype was detected only a few times. The chain combines TRBV7-9 with TRBJ1-5; tentative D call: TRBD1 (5 bases). This CDR3 region has 12 residues. Trimming removed 4 bases at V and 9 bases at J, with 10 bases between. Germline assignment: CDR1 SEHNR and CDR2 FQNEAQ (reference sequence). CDR3 sequence reads: CASSWDVGPQHF. The CDR3 DNA sequence: TGTGCCAGCAGCTGGGACGTAGGGCCCCAGCATTTT.

This clonotype was seen a handful of times. V usage is TRBV20-1 and J usage is TRBJ2-1; 14 nucleotides match TRBD2. The CDR3 is 16 amino acids. Looked up from germline, CDR1 is DFQATT and CDR2 is SNEGSKA (reference sequence). The trim removed 6 bases at V and 0 bases at J, leaving 4 bases unmatched. CDR3 DNA sequence: TGCAGTGCCGACGGGACTAGCGGGAGCTCCTACAATGAGCAGTTCTTC. This translates into CSADGTSGSSYNEQFF.

This clonotype was found many times. The V call is TRBV12-3 or TRBV12-4, the J call TRBJ1-2; 7 nucleotides align to TRBD1. This CDR3 is built from 16 residues. V trimming: 5 bases; J trimming: 2 bases; junction bases outside the gene matches: 11. The CDR3 reads CASSPAGQRSNYGYTF. The CDR3 nucleotides read TGTGCCAGCAGTCCGGCGGGACAGAGATCCAACTATGGCTACACCTTC.

This clonotype was counted at least ten times. The gene calls are TRBV5-5 and TRBJ2-5; D is undetermined. The CDR3 runs 14 residues. The V gene's germline CDR1 is SGHKS and CDR2 YYEKEE (reference sequence). Trimming took 0 bases from V and 4 from J, leaving 10 bases between them. As DNA, the CDR3 is TGTGCCAGCAGCTTGGCCCCAACTCGAGAGACCCAGTACTTC. Its protein product is CASSLAPTRETQYF.

This clonotype was detected only a few times. The chain has TRBV24-1 and TRBJ2-5; D is uncertain. This CDR3 contains 13 residues. Per germline, CDR1 KGHDR and CDR2 SFDVKD. V gave up 6 bases and J gave up 0 bases, with 7 bases separating them. This CDR3 reads CATSRVDQETQYF. The CDR3 nucleotides read TGTGCCACCAGTCGGGTAGACCAAGAGACCCAGTACTTC.

This clonotype was found many times. The V and J genes are TRBV7-8 and TRBJ1-1; unclear D gene. Trimming left V 1 base short and J 3 bases short, with 9 bases between. CDR3 length equals 14 residues. Germline CDR1 and CDR2: SGHVS and FQNEAQ. As DNA, the CDR3 is TGTGCCAGCAGCTTAGATCTCCTGGACACTGAAGCTTTCTTT. This codes for CASSLDLLDTEAFF.

V and J are TRBV20-1 and TRBJ1-1, with D hard to call. In germline, CDR1 is DFQATT, CDR2 SNEGSKA (reference sequence). This CDR3 has 14 amino acids. V lost 6 bases to trimming and J lost 2 bases, with 16 bases between them. This CDR3 reads CSALSDRVNTEAFF. CDR3 nucleotides: TGCAGTGCGCTCTCGGACCGAGTAAACACTGAAGCTTTCTTT.

At least ten counts were recorded for this clonotype. The CDR3 DNA sequence: TGCAGTGCTCGACCTATTACTAGCGGGTCAGAGACCCAGTACTTC. This gives the protein CSARPITSGSETQYF. The V gene is TRBV20-1, the J gene TRBJ2-5, with 9 bases aligning to TRBD2. With V trimmed by 5 bases and J by 4 bases, 11 bases remained unmatched. Germline assignment: CDR1 DFQATT and CDR2 SNEGSKA (reference sequence). CDR3 size: 15 residues.

This clonotype occurred a few times. The CDR3 reads CASSLGRGRLTYEQYF. DNA for the CDR3: TGCGCCAGCAGCTTGGGGAGGGGCCGACTAACCTACGAGCAGTACTTC. This sequence joins TRBV5-1 and TRBJ2-7; possible D gene TRBD2, 6 bases. The CDR3 has 16 amino acids. Germline V CDR1 and CDR2: SGHRS, YFSETQ. Trimming removed 0 bases at V and 2 bases at J, with 15 bases between.

The chain has TRBV12-3 or TRBV12-4 and TRBJ2-1; 8 bases map to TRBD2. J was trimmed by 0 bases and V by 8 bases; bases with no gene match: 6. This CDR3 is built from 15 residues. The CDR3 is CASGIAGSSYNEQFF. The CDR3 coding sequence is TGTGCCAGCGGGATAGCGGGAAGCTCCTACAATGAGCAGTTCTTC.

The chain links TRBV5-1 to TRBJ1-4; the D gene is possibly TRBD1 (6 bases). This CDR3 spans 13 amino acids. Germline-derived CDR1 and CDR2 are SGHRS and YFSETQ. Trimming removed 3 bases from V and 8 bases from J, with 11 bases in between. DNA for the CDR3: TGCGCCAGCAGCTCGGCCGGGACAGAAAAACTGTTTTTT. Encoded protein: CASSSAGTEKLFF.